This T cell receptor (beta chain) was sequenced in a study of CD8 T cells in ankylosing spondylitis (dated by TCRdb to about 2017). Background on the whole study: The study profiled T cell receptor beta repertoires in healthy donors and ankylosing spondylitis patients to find disease-linked TCR variants. The whole study cohort included over 85 healthy donors and 20 to 30 ankylosing spondylitis patients. Peripheral blood samples were taken, and synovial fluid was additionally collected from ankylosing spondylitis patients. On the study overall, not on this receptor specifically: Some motif variants had previously been reported in the synovial fluid and blood of reactive arthritis patients, which suggests shared mechanisms of disease initiation. A CD8+ phenotype was shown by the disease-linked clones, which were found at relatively low frequencies in peripheral blood. The disease-linked clones were reported to be significantly enriched in matched synovial fluid samples from ankylosing spondylitis patients. A TCR beta motif of several highly homologous amino acid variants appeared characteristic of blood from ankylosing spondylitis patients.

This clonotype was picked up many times. No antigen is known for it. Base qualities are missing; no much larger clone stands one base away. Trimming removed 4 bases from V and 4 bases from J, leaving 11 bases between the germline ends. Per the germline V gene (reference sequence), LGHDT is the CDR1 and YNNKEL is the CDR2. Spanning cysteine to phenylalanine, the CDR3 consists of 14 amino acids. The read is trimmed to its CDR3 DNA, 42 bases read in frame from base 1. Sequencing instrument: Illumina HiSeq 2500. TCR beta libraries were prepared by quantitative 5'-RACE with molecular barcodes. On the study's bioinformatics: Disease-linked TCR variants were identified with a new computational method built on a probabilistic model of VDJ rearrangement. Starting from the raw public reads, TCRdb applied fastp trimming at Q25, assembled clones with MiXCR and retained in-frame beta chains. CDR3 protein duplicates are merged, each entry listing the most common genes and DNA. The authors' filters were not applied to this entry. This sample lists about 500,000 distinct CDR3 sequences; 10% to 15% were detected once. The ten biggest clones cover 6.8% of the sample.

The sequencing sample was made of blood, either unsorted or a sorted T cell fraction (not recorded which). The chain employs TRBV3-1 and TRBJ2-1; perhaps TRBD1 is the D gene, with 6 bases matching. The TCR sequence derives from a male donor with ankylosing spondylitis. The nucleotide sequence is TGTGCCAGCAGCCGCGGACAGACTTACAATGAGCAGTTCTTC. This yields the protein CASSRGQTYNEQFF.